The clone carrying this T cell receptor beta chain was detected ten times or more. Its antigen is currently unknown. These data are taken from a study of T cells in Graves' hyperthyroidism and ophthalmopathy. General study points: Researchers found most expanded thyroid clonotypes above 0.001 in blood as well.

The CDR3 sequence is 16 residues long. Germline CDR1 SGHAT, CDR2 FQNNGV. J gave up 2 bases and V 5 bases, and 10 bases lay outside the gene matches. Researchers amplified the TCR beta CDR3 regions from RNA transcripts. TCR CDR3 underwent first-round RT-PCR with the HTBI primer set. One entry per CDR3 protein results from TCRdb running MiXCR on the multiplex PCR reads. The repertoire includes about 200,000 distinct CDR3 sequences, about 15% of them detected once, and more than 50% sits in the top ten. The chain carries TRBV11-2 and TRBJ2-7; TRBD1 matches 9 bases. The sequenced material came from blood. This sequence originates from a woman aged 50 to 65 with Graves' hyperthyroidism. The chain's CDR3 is CASSPSGDRVTYEQYF. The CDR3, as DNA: TGTGCCAGCAGCCCCTCGGGGGACAGGGTAACCTACGAGCAGTACTTC.